What follows is one TCR beta chain and its context. Its antigen is not identified. V lost 6 bases to trimming and J lost 4 bases; unmatched junction nucleotides: 6. The V gene's germline CDR1 is MNHEY and CDR2 SVGAGI. The CDR3 covers 14 residues. The record originates from a study of T cell responses to AZD1222 COVID-19 vaccine. Method: immunoSEQ multiplex PCR; TCRdb's copy keeps in-frame clones and lacks some. The sample records fewer than 200,000 clones, roughly 90% being singletons. Findings and caveats of the study: Distributed over spike, vaccine-associated CD4 TCRs predominated at 160-218 and 743-854. Spike-specific TCR breadth and depth both grew after two AZD1222 doses. Repertoires were obtained solely post-peak T cell response. It should be noted that donors were predominantly white British and more often female, and clonal diversity was possibly underestimated.

The specimen comprised peripheral blood, sampled 28 days after the second AZD1222 dose. This chain connects TRBV6-5 to TRBJ1-1; TRBD1 agrees at 9 bases. The origin of this receptor is an adult who received the AZD1222 COVID-19 vaccine. The DNA for the CDR3 is TGTGCCAGCAGCTACAGGGGGCGAAGCACTGAAGCTTTCTTT. It yields the protein CASSYRGRSTEAFF.